These T cell receptor beta chains were read from a single sample in a study of response to subunit inactivated influenza vaccine. Using its own MiXCR run on the RT-PCR reads, TCRdb lists one record per CDR3 protein. This sample carries roughly 500,000 distinct CDR3 sequences, approximately 15% of them seen once, and the ten largest clones take roughly 3%. The sequencing used CD4+ T cells sorted from PBMCs, collected less than 30 months after vaccination. The receptor set was obtained from a man aged 50-75 years who received an inactivated influenza vaccine. CDR3s include the opening cysteine and the closing phenylalanine or tryptophan. The order of the fields is D gene, V gene, J gene, clone size, CDR3 DNA, CDR3 protein. A D gene is named only where the DNA matches it firmly. Some rows have no size entry. The others give once, few or many, or a class for an expanded clone.

D gene: NA; V gene: TRBV29-1; J gene: TRBJ2-1; clone size: few; CDR3 DNA: TGCAGCGTTGACTTTTACAATGAGCAGTTCTTC; CDR3 protein: CSVDFYNEQFF
D gene: NA; V gene: TRBV10-3; J gene: TRBJ2-7; clone size: NA; CDR3 DNA: TGTGCCATCAGTGGCAGGAACTACGAGCAGTACTTC; CDR3 protein: CAISGRNYEQYF
D gene: NA; V gene: TRBV4-3; J gene: TRBJ1-5; clone size: NA; CDR3 DNA: TGCGCCAGCAGCCAAGATGCAGGCAATCAGCCCCAGCATTTT; CDR3 protein: CASSQDAGNQPQHF
D gene: NA; V gene: TRBV20-1; J gene: TRBJ2-2; clone size: NA; CDR3 DNA: TGCAGTGCTAGCGGAAGGAGCGCCACGAACACCGGGGAGCTGTTTTTT; CDR3 protein: CSASGRSATNTGELFF
D gene: NA; V gene: TRBV4-3; J gene: TRBJ1-2; clone size: many; CDR3 DNA: TGCGCCAGCAGCCAAGTGGCCAGCTACAACTATGGCTACACCTTC; CDR3 protein: CASSQVASYNYGYTF
D gene: TRBD2; V gene: TRBV4-3; J gene: TRBJ2-1; clone size: NA; CDR3 DNA: TGCGCCAGCAGCCAAACAGCGGGGGGCACATCTCTTGAGCAGTTCTTC; CDR3 protein: CASSQTAGGTSLEQFF
D gene: NA; V gene: TRBV20-1; J gene: TRBJ2-7; clone size: few; CDR3 DNA: TGCAGCACCCGAGACTACTCCTACGAGCAGTACTTC; CDR3 protein: CSTRDYSYEQYF
D gene: NA; V gene: TRBV10-3; J gene: TRBJ2-2; clone size: NA; CDR3 DNA: TGTGCCATCAGGCTGACAGGGAACACCGGGGAGCTGTTTTTT; CDR3 protein: CAIRLTGNTGELFF
D gene: TRBD1; V gene: TRBV5-5; J gene: TRBJ1-3; clone size: NA; CDR3 DNA: TGTGCCAGCAGCGCACCGGGACAGAGCTCTGGAAACACCATATATTTT; CDR3 protein: CASSAPGQSSGNTIYF
D gene: TRBD2; V gene: TRBV20-1; J gene: TRBJ2-1; clone size: NA; CDR3 DNA: TGCAGTGCGGCGGGACTAGCGGGAGAGGGCTATGAGCAGTTCTTC; CDR3 protein: CSAAGLAGEGYEQFF
D gene: TRBD1; V gene: TRBV7-3; J gene: TRBJ2-7; clone size: NA; CDR3 DNA: TGTGCCAGCAGCAGAACCGGGACAGGGGCCCCGTTGTACTTC; CDR3 protein: CASSRTGTGAPLYF
D gene: TRBD1; V gene: TRBV29-1; J gene: TRBJ2-4; clone size: NA; CDR3 DNA: TGCAGCGTGGGACAGCTAGCCAAAAACATTCAGTACTTC; CDR3 protein: CSVGQLAKNIQYF
D gene: NA; V gene: TRBV5-8; J gene: TRBJ2-2; clone size: NA; CDR3 DNA: TGTGCCAGCGGGCGACGGCGCTTCACCGGGGAGCTGTTTTTT; CDR3 protein: CASGRRRFTGELFF
D gene: NA; V gene: TRBV6-1; J gene: TRBJ2-2; clone size: few; CDR3 DNA: TGTGCCAGCAGTGTAGGGACGGTGAGGGGGGAGCTGTTTTTT; CDR3 protein: CASSVGTVRGELFF
D gene: TRBD1; V gene: TRBV6-1; J gene: TRBJ1-5; clone size: many; CDR3 DNA: TGTGCCAGCAGACAGCGGAACAGGGGTAAAGAGAGTCAGCCCCAGCATTTT; CDR3 protein: CASRQRNRGKESQPQHF
D gene: NA; V gene: TRBV4-2; J gene: TRBJ2-3; clone size: NA; CDR3 DNA: TGTGCCAGCAGCCCAGACGTCGGTGGCACAGGGATCACAGATACGCAGTATTTT; CDR3 protein: CASSPDVGGTGITDTQYF
D gene: NA; V gene: TRBV25-1; J gene: TRBJ2-7; clone size: NA; CDR3 DNA: TGTGCCAGCAGCAGAGGGTGGACGGAGCAGTACTTC; CDR3 protein: CASSRGWTEQYF
D gene: TRBD1; V gene: TRBV20-1; J gene: TRBJ2-2; clone size: NA; CDR3 DNA: TGCAGTGCTAGTGACAGGGGGGCAGTCACCGGGGAGCTGTTTTTT; CDR3 protein: CSASDRGAVTGELFF
D gene: NA; V gene: TRBV3-1; J gene: TRBJ2-2; clone size: NA; CDR3 DNA: TGTGCCAGCAGCCTTCGGGACTGGGAGCTGTTTTTT; CDR3 protein: CASSLRDWELFF
D gene: NA; V gene: TRBV2; J gene: TRBJ1-1; clone size: few; CDR3 DNA: TGTGCCAGCAGTGACCAATGGGGTACTGAAGCTTTCTTT; CDR3 protein: CASSDQWGTEAFF
D gene: NA; V gene: TRBV7-8; J gene: TRBJ2-3; clone size: few; CDR3 DNA: TGTGCCAGCGGGGCAAGGGGCACAGATACGCAGTATTTT; CDR3 protein: CASGARGTDTQYF
D gene: NA; V gene: TRBV20-1; J gene: TRBJ2-1; clone size: few; CDR3 DNA: TGCAGTCCCCGGGTGCTCACAGACTACAATGAGCAGTTCTTC; CDR3 protein: CSPRVLTDYNEQFF
D gene: NA; V gene: TRBV5-1; J gene: TRBJ2-5; clone size: NA; CDR3 DNA: TGCGCCAGCAGTTTCACCACAGGGTACCAAGAGACCCAGTACTTC; CDR3 protein: CASSFTTGYQETQYF
D gene: TRBD2; V gene: TRBV5-8; J gene: TRBJ2-3; clone size: few; CDR3 DNA: TGTGCCAGCAGCTTGGCCGGGACTAGCGGAGTCACAGATACGCAGTATTTT; CDR3 protein: CASSLAGTSGVTDTQYF